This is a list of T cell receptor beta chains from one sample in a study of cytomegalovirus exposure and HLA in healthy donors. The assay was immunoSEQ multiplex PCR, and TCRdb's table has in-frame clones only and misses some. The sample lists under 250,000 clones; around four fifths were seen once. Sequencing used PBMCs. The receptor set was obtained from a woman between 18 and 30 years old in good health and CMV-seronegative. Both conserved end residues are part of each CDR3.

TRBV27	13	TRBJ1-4	CASSSGGHEKLFF
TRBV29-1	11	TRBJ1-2	CSVGGSYGYTF
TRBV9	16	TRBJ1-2	CASSVGGTDSVYGYTF
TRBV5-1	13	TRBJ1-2	CASSPGGDYGYTF
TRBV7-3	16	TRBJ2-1	CASSPSTGKVKNEQFF
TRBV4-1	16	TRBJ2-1	CASSQPTSGRWDEQFF
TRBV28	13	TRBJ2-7	CASRPSGVYEQYF
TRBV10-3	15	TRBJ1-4	CAISGTGGQDEKLFF
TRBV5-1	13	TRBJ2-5	CASSFLPTQTQYF
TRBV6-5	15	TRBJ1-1	CASSYSPPMNTEAFF
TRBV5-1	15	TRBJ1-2	CASSLVTMSAHGYTF
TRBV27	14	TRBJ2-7	CASRLSGPYYEQYF
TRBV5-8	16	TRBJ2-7	CASALPSGGYSYEQYF
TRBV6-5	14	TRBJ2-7	CASSYGQETYEQYF
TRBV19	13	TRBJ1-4	CASRWGVNEKLFF
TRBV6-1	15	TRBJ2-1	CASSQSPGTGDEQFF
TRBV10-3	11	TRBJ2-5	CAISERETQYF
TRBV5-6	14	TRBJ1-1	CASSWNTVGEKAFF
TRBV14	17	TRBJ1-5	CASAQTGGYCSNQPQHF
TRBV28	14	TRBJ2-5	CASSLRQLQETQYF
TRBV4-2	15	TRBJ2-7	CASSPSRAEVREQYF
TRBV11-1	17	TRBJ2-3	CASSRTSGRPSTDTQYF
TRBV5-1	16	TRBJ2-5	CASSLGAGTIQETQYF
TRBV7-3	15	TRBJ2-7	CASSLEGAPFSEQYF
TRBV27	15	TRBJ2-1	CASSFGGSKAHEQFF
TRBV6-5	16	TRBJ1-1	CASSYKRDRDRTEAFF
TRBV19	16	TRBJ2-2	CASSMIENSNTGELFF
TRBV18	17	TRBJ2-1	CASSPPALRGGWNEQFF
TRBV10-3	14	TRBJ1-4	CAISDVGVMEKLFF
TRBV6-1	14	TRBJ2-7	CASRPKGVFYEQYF
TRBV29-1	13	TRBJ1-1	CSVGGQGGLGDFF
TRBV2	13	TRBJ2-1	CARAPGAINEQFF
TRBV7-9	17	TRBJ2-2	CASSLRWRGNDTGELFF
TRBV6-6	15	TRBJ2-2	CASSYSGGSAGELFF
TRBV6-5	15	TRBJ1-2	CASSPLPGTVYGYTF
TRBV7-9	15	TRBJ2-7	CASSPPSASGYEQYF
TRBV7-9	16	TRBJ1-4	CASSYRRDQGGEKLFF
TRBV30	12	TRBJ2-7	CAWGAGAHEQYF
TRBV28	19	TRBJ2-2	CAADPGQGLRAANTGELFF
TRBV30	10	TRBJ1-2	CASRRASYTF
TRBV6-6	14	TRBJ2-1	CASSLSPGVAEQFF
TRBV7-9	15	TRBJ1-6	CASSTGTGGASPLHF
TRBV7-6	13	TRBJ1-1	CASSWGGVTEAFF
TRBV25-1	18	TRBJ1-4	CASSDLRQGLATNEKLFF
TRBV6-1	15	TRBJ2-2	CASSLSGRNTGELFF
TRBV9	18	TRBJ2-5	CASSALGSGRRDVETQYF
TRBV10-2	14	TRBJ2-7	CASSANPKPYEQYF
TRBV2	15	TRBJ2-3	CASSEEDRAFDTQYF
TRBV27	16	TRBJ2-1	CASSSTSGQSYNEQFF
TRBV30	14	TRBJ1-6	CAWSLGQENSPLHF
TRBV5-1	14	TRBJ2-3	CASSPDGPGGTQYF
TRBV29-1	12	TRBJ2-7	CSVGTPDYEQYF